The 28 T cell receptor beta chains given below trace back to one sample, sequenced in a study of blood T cell repertoires in COVID-19. Some clones are missing from TCRdb's copy, which holds only in-frame ones; the method was immunoSEQ multiplex PCR. The repertoire consists of approximately 260,000 clones, with less than 85% occurring once and the leading ten covering roughly 4.5%. The sequencing input was peripheral blood. The receptors derive from a man aged 60 to 69 who had recovered from COVID-19.

The V and J genes are TRBV10-1 and TRBJ1-1, with D perhaps TRBD1 (6 bases). The CDR3 runs to 12 residues. With 4 bases removed from V and 10 bases from J, the gap between germline ends came to 13 bases. CDR1 and CDR2 (germline): WNHNN, SYGVQD (reference sequence). CDR3 nucleotide sequence: TGCGCCAGCAGTGCCACAGGGCTCGGAGCTTTCTTT. It codes for CASSATGLGAFF.

The chain uses TRBV7-6 and TRBJ1-1; D not resolved. The germline V gene has CDR1 SGHVS and CDR2 FNYEAQ. Between the trimmed V and J ends, which lost 5 bases and 8 bases, there was a span of 18 bases. The CDR3 runs 14 residues. In DNA form, the CDR3 reads TGTGCCAGCAGCAAATCCCGGAGGATTGAAGAAGCTTTCTTT. This codes for CASSKSRRIEEAFF.

Here the CDR3 DNA reads TGTGCCAGCAGCGTAGTATCGGGAGGTGTTACAGATACGCAGTATTTT. This encodes CASSVVSGGVTDTQYF. This sequence joins TRBV9 and TRBJ2-3; 7 nucleotides agree with TRBD2. Trimming removed 0 bases from V and 3 bases from J; junction bases left unmatched: 7. Per the germline V gene, CDR1 is SGDLS and CDR2 is YYNGEE. The CDR3 is 16 amino acids. The full variable domain, with the rest looked up from reference TRBV9 and TRBJ2-3, is DSGVTQTPKHLITATGQRVTLRCSPRSGDLSVYWYQQSLDQGLQFLIQYYNGEERAKGNILERFSAQQFPDLHSELNLSSLELGDSALYFCASSVVSGGVTDTQYFGPGTRLTVL.

The chain combines TRBV30 with TRBJ2-5, with D perhaps TRBD1 (6 bases). From germline, CDR1 is GTSNPN and CDR2 SVGIG (reference sequence). The germline V and J ends were trimmed by 5 bases and 4 bases, with 14 bases remaining between them. This CDR3 is built from 13 residues. This chain's CDR3 is CAWDRLVGETQYF. The CDR3 bases are TGTGCCTGGGACAGGTTGGTCGGAGAGACCCAGTACTTC.

This clone was seen once. The chain combines TRBV7-9 with TRBJ1-2; 11 bases are shared with TRBD1. Trimming at V came to 5 bases and at J to 2 bases, leaving 1 base not matched to a gene. Germline V lookup: CDR1 SEHNR, CDR2 FQNEAQ (reference sequence). The CDR3 contains 14 residues. The CDR3 DNA is TGTGCCAGCAGCGGACAGGGGGCGAACTATGGCTACACCTTC. It codes for CASSGQGANYGYTF.

V is TRBV10-3 and J is TRBJ2-3; tentatively, D is TRBD2 (5 bases). Trimming took 6 bases from V and 0 from J, leaving 10 bases between them. The CDR3 spans 14 residues. Germline V gene lookup returns CDR1 ENHRY and CDR2 SYGVKD. The CDR3 loop is CAISRGTSTDTQYF. For the CDR3, the DNA is TGTGCCATCAGCCGGGGTACTAGCACAGATACGCAGTATTTT.

This chain connects TRBV10-1 to TRBJ2-2, with 11 bases aligning to TRBD2. Germline CDR1 and CDR2: WNHNN and SYGVQD (reference sequence). With 2 bases clipped from V and 5 bases from J, the junction kept 1 base outside the gene matches. This CDR3 spans 15 amino acids. In DNA, the CDR3 is TGCGCCAGCAGTGAGATAGCGGGAGGGACCGGGGAGCTGTTTTTT. Its protein is CASSEIAGGTGELFF.

V is TRBV3-1 (or the pseudogene TRBV3-2) and J is TRBJ2-1, with 7 bases matching TRBD2. The length of the CDR3 is 21 residues. Germline V CDR1 and CDR2: LGHDT, YNNKEL (reference sequence). Trimming removed 0 bases from V and 0 bases from J; junction bases left unmatched: 17. The CDR3 DNA sequence: TGTGCCAGCAGCCAAGATCGAGGAAAGGCGGGAGCTATGAGCTCCTACAATGAGCAGTTCTTC. It specifies CASSQDRGKAGAMSSYNEQFF.

This clone came up once. The CDR3, as DNA: TGTGCCAGCAGTGGAGTGTTCATGAACACTGAAGCTTTCTTT. This translates into CASSGVFMNTEAFF. The J gene is TRBJ1-1, the V gene TRBV27; D uncertain. Germline lookup yields CDR1 MNHEY and CDR2 SMNVEV (reference sequence). V was clipped by 5 bases and J by 0 bases, with 10 bases between them. The CDR3 covers 14 residues.

The V call is TRBV2, the J call TRBJ2-3; D is undetermined. The V gene lost 7 bases and the J gene lost 0 bases, with 23 bases spanning the gap. Per germline, CDR1 SNHLY and CDR2 FYNNEI. This CDR3 is built from 18 residues. CDR3 in amino acids: CASTELFGRGSSTDTQYF. The CDR3 region has the DNA TGTGCCAGCACCGAACTTTTTGGGCGTGGATCTAGCACAGATACGCAGTATTTT.

The V call is TRBV6-5, the J call TRBJ2-7; D possibly corresponds to TRBD2 (6 bases). This CDR3 is 15 amino acids long. CDR1 and CDR2 (germline): MNHEY, SVGAGI. V lost 8 bases, J lost 3 bases, and 20 bases lay in between. In nucleotides, the CDR3 is TGTGCCAGCGGTCCCGCGGGGCAGATAATCTACGAGCAGTACTTC. This sequence encodes CASGPAGQIIYEQYF.

The chain has TRBV5-1 and TRBJ2-3; 10 positions match TRBD2. From germline, CDR1 is SGHRS and CDR2 YFSETQ. Trimming removed 4 bases from V and 0 bases from J; junction bases left unmatched: 14. This CDR3 contains 19 residues. The DNA for the CDR3 is TGCGCCAGCAGCCGCCCATTAGCGGGAGGAGGCAGCAGCACAGATACGCAGTATTTT. Translating gives CASSRPLAGGGSSTDTQYF.

The genes are TRBV7-8 and TRBJ2-5, with D perhaps TRBD2 (5 bases). Germline V lookup: CDR1 SGHVS, CDR2 FQNEAQ. The CDR3 is 14 residues long. Trimming shortened V by 2 bases and J by 0 bases, and 7 bases separated the two germline ends. The CDR3 loop is CASSLSGYQETQYF. CDR3 nucleotides: TGTGCCAGCAGCTTATCGGGGTACCAAGAGACCCAGTACTTC. Combining the CDR3 with reference TRBV7-8 and TRBJ2-5 gives the whole variable domain GAGVSQSPRYKVAKRGQDVALRCDPISGHVSLFWYQQALGQGPEFLTYFQNEAQLDKSGLPSDRFFAERPEGSVSTLKIQRTQQEDSAVYLCASSLSGYQETQYFGPGTRLLVL.

The chain recombines TRBV30 with TRBJ2-7; 11 nucleotides match TRBD2. There are 15 residues in the CDR3. Germline loops: CDR1 GTSNPN, CDR2 SVGIG (reference sequence). J was trimmed by 1 base and V by 3 bases; bases with no gene match: 5. The CDR3 protein is CAWSRGLAESYEQYF. As DNA, the CDR3 is TGTGCCTGGAGCAGGGGACTAGCGGAGTCCTACGAGCAGTACTTC.

This clone was observed a few times. This chain links TRBV19 with TRBJ1-1, with D perhaps TRBD1 (5 bases). CDR3 size: 15 residues. CDR1 is LNHDA and CDR2 is SQIVND in the germline V gene (reference sequence). Trimming pared 5 bases from V and 4 bases from J, leaving 17 bases between. The CDR3 region is CASSLGGGRSTEAFF. The DNA for the CDR3 is TGTGCCAGTAGTCTCGGGGGGGGAAGGAGCACTGAAGCTTTCTTT.

Turning to this clone: At one end the junction does not follow the germline gene, possibly because of a read error. The chain combines TRBV29-1 with TRBJ1-2; D ambiguous. The CDR3 is 11 amino acids. Germline V gene lookup returns CDR1 SQVTM and CDR2 ANQGSEA. DNA of the CDR3: TGCAGCGTGGAAGCCAGGTCTGGCTACACCTTC. Translating it yields CSVEARSGYTF.

This clone was seen once. At the DNA level, this CDR3 is encoded by other sequences in the same sample as well. V is TRBV6-1 and J is TRBJ1-1, with D unresolved. There are 12 residues in the CDR3. The germline gives CDR1 MNHNS, CDR2 SASEGT. V was trimmed by 3 bases and J by 1 base, leaving 3 bases between them. CDR3 nucleotides: TGTGCCAGCAGTGAGGCGAACACTGAAGCTTTCTTT. Amino acids: CASSEANTEAFF.

The rearrangement links TRBV5-5 to TRBJ1-2; D unresolved. Germline assignment: CDR1 SGHKS and CDR2 YYEKEE (reference sequence). The length of the CDR3 is 14 residues. Trimming took off 2 bases at V and 1 base at J, with 9 bases between the two ends. The CDR3 sequence is CASSLGADNYGYTF. As DNA, the CDR3 is TGTGCCAGCAGCTTAGGAGCAGATAACTATGGCTACACCTTC.

This clone was counted only a few times. V and J are TRBV5-5 and TRBJ1-6, with D unclear. V was pared by 0 bases and J by 0 bases, with 13 bases between. Germline assignment: CDR1 SGHKS and CDR2 YYEKEE (reference sequence). The CDR3 totals 18 residues. Here the CDR3 reads CASSLAVAASSYNSPLHF. The CDR3 region has the DNA TGTGCCAGCAGCTTGGCCGTGGCGGCCAGCTCCTATAATTCACCCCTCCACTTT.

V gene TRBV24-1 combines with J gene TRBJ2-5; D remains ambiguous. V was shortened by 1 base and J by 4 bases, with 6 bases between the two germline ends. Germline CDR1 is KGHDR and CDR2 is SFDVKD. This CDR3 is 13 amino acids long. The CDR3 protein is CATSDLSRETQYF. The CDR3 bases are TGTGCCACCAGTGATTTATCCCGAGAGACCCAGTACTTC.

CDR3 in amino acids: CASSVGGRSFSGNTIYF. CDR3 in DNA: TGTGCCAGCAGCGTAGGGGGCAGATCATTCTCTGGAAACACCATATATTTT. The gene calls are TRBV9 and TRBJ1-3; perhaps TRBD1 as D (5 bases). Germline-derived CDR1 and CDR2 are SGDLS and YYNGEE. This CDR3 is 17 amino acids long. Trimming removed 0 bases at V and 0 bases at J, with 13 bases between.

The chain is built from TRBV5-1 and TRBJ1-4, with a possible D match to TRBD1 (6 bases). The CDR3 runs to 15 residues. Germline CDR1 reads SGHRS; CDR2 reads YFSETQ. V lost 6 bases and J lost 0, with 12 bases in between. CDR3 bases: TGCGCCAGCACGCTCTGGGGGCCAACTAATGAAAAACTGTTTTTT. This encodes CASTLWGPTNEKLFF. The variable domain in full, completed from reference TRBV5-1 and TRBJ1-4, reads KAGVTQTPRYLIKTRGQQVTLSCSPISGHRSVSWYQQTPGQGLQFLFEYFSETQRNKGNFPGRFSGRQFSNSRSEMNVSTLELGDSALYLCASTLWGPTNEKLFFGSGTQLSVL.

The CDR3 spells CASAGLSGVAKNIQYF. The CDR3 nucleotides are TGTGCCAGTGCCGGGCTCTCCGGGGTTGCCAAAAACATTCAGTACTTC. The chain recombines TRBV19 with TRBJ2-4, with D tentatively TRBD2 (5 bases). Germline V gives CDR1 LNHDA, CDR2 SQIVND (reference sequence). The CDR3 extends over 16 amino acids. Trimming took 8 bases from V and 1 from J, leaving 18 bases between them.

The J gene is TRBJ1-2, the V gene TRBV2; TRBD1 agrees at 10 bases. From germline, CDR1 is SNHLY and CDR2 FYNNEI. J gave up 6 bases and V 7 bases, and 8 bases lay outside the gene matches. The CDR3 runs to 14 residues. As DNA, the CDR3 is TGTGCCAGCAAGAGGGACAGGGGCGGCGATGGCTACACCTTC. This sequence encodes CASKRDRGGDGYTF.

This chain uses TRBV30 with TRBJ2-5, with TRBD2 matching over 7 bases. The length of the CDR3 is 15 residues. J lost 5 bases, V lost 0 bases, and 9 bases had no gene match. CDR1 GTSNPN and CDR2 SVGIG come from the germline V gene (reference sequence). The chain's CDR3 is CAWSVLAGAGETQYF. DNA for the CDR3: TGTGCCTGGAGTGTCTTGGCGGGAGCGGGGGAGACCCAGTACTTC.

This CDR3 reads CASSRLGSLAEQFF. CDR3 sequence (DNA): TGTGCCAGCAGCCGACTAGGGTCCTTGGCGGAGCAGTTCTTC. The rearrangement joins TRBV14 to TRBJ2-1; the D gene is possibly TRBD2 (6 bases). The CDR3 totals 14 residues. Germline V gene lookup returns CDR1 SGHDN and CDR2 FVKESK. Trimming removed 4 bases at V and 10 bases at J, with 17 bases between.

The chain couples TRBV12-5 to TRBJ2-3; D possibly corresponds to TRBD2 (5 bases). The V gene's germline CDR1 is LGHNT and CDR2 FRNRAP. Trimming took off 3 bases at V and 3 bases at J, with 7 bases between the two ends. This CDR3 has 13 residues. Here the CDR3 DNA reads TGTGCTAGTGGTTTTCGGGAAACAGATACGCAGTATTTT. Translated: CASGFRETDTQYF.

Only a few counts were recorded for this clone. V usage is TRBV27 and J usage is TRBJ2-7; a possible D gene is TRBD1 (6 bases). This CDR3 region has 13 residues. CDR1 is MNHEY, CDR2 SMNVEV, per germline (reference sequence). V was cut by 5 bases and J by 2 bases, with 10 bases left in between. The CDR3 spells CASSAGQTYEQYF. DNA for the CDR3: TGTGCCAGCAGTGCTGGACAGACCTACGAGCAGTACTTC.